This entry describes one T cell receptor beta chain. Method: immunoSEQ multiplex PCR; TCRdb's copy keeps in-frame clones and lacks some. Found here are more than 250,000 clones, more than 75% of them singletons; the top ten hold over 2.5%. This entry comes from a study of Ad26.COV2.S vaccination and SARS-CoV-2 variants. Sample treatment: some 20 received Ad26.COV2.S at low or high dose, single or two shots; several received placebo; per-sample allocation not given. It was on day 63 after the first vaccine or placebo injection that samples were taken. The CDR3 runs 13 residues. V lost 5 bases to trimming and J lost 8 bases, with 14 bases between them. CDR1 is SGHRS and CDR2 is YFSETQ in the germline V gene.

This receptor was identified in a person between 18 and 60 years old who received the Ad26.COV2.S COVID-19 vaccine or a placebo. The starting material was peripheral blood, obtained in a trial of Ad26.COV2.S vaccine versus placebo. The rearrangement links TRBV5-1 to TRBJ2-1, with D uncertain. CDR3 sequence reads: CASSLGLGDEQFF. The CDR3 coding sequence is TGCGCCAGCAGTCTGGGGTTAGGAGATGAGCAGTTCTTC.